The next 5 T cell receptor beta chains were all read from a single sample in a study of molecular identifiers for immune sequencing clone quantification. TCRdb re-called the PCR reads with MiXCR, one entry per CDR3 protein. The data show about 500,000 distinct CDR3 sequences, about 25% seen once. Sequencing used naive CD8+ T cells from blood, with Jurkat cell RNA spiked in. As for subset: FACS-sorted CD8+CD4-CCR7+CD45RA+ naive T cells. The source is a human donor in good health. Some libraries in this study had Jurkat cell RNA spiked in.

This clonotype has only a few counts. The J gene is TRBJ2-7, the V gene TRBV29-1; no definite D call. V lost 4 bases, J lost 2 bases, and 12 bases lay in between. The CDR3 has 13 residues. CDR1 and CDR2 from the germline V gene are SQVTM and ANQGSEA. The CDR3 sequence is CSVADGETYEQYF. DNA of the CDR3: TGCAGCGTTGCCGATGGGGAAACCTACGAGCAGTACTTC.

This clonotype was detected many times. V usage is TRBV4-2 and J usage is TRBJ2-7, with 10 bases aligning to TRBD2. V dropped 5 bases and J dropped 2; count of bases not matched to a gene: 9. From germline, CDR1 is LGHNA and CDR2 YNFKEQ. This CDR3 is 16 amino acids long. The CDR3 region has the DNA TGTGCCAGCAGCGCGGCACCGGGACTAGCGCCCTACGAGCAGTACTTC. Its translation: CASSAAPGLAPYEQYF.

V usage is TRBV6-5 and J usage is TRBJ2-7, with D perhaps TRBD1 or TRBD2 (6 bases each). Per the germline V gene, CDR1 is MNHEY and CDR2 is SVGAGI. The germline V and J ends were trimmed by 6 bases and 1 base, with 16 bases remaining between them. The CDR3 spans 15 residues. DNA of the CDR3: TGTGCCAGCAGCCCGGGGGTGGGGGCGTCCTACGAGCAGTACTTC. Its translation is CASSPGVGASYEQYF.

Only a few counts were recorded for this clonotype. The chain combines TRBV2 with TRBJ1-1; D possibly corresponds to TRBD1 (6 bases). V was trimmed by 5 bases and J by 1 base, leaving 23 bases between them. Germline V lookup: CDR1 SNHLY, CDR2 FYNNEI. CDR3 length: 18 residues. The CDR3 region has the DNA TGTGCCAGCAGTTTCGTCCCGAGGGTCAGGGGCAAGAACACTGAAGCTTTCTTT. Its protein product is CASSFVPRVRGKNTEAFF. The variable domain in full, completed from reference TRBV2 and TRBJ1-1, reads EPEVTQTPSHQVTQMGQEVILRCVPISNHLYFYWYRQILGQKVEFLVSFYNNEISEKSEIFDDQFSVERPDGSNFTLKIRSTKLEDSAMYFCASSFVPRVRGKNTEAFFGQGTRLTVV.

This clonotype appeared many times. The chain has TRBV29-1 and TRBJ2-7; 8 bases are a match to TRBD1. Trimming cost V 4 bases and J 4 bases; bases outside gene matches: 6. The CDR3 covers 13 residues. CDR1 and CDR2 from the germline V gene are SQVTM and ANQGSEA. The CDR3 sequence is CSVVDRGGYEQYF. The CDR3, as DNA: TGCAGCGTTGTAGACAGGGGCGGGTACGAGCAGTACTTC.